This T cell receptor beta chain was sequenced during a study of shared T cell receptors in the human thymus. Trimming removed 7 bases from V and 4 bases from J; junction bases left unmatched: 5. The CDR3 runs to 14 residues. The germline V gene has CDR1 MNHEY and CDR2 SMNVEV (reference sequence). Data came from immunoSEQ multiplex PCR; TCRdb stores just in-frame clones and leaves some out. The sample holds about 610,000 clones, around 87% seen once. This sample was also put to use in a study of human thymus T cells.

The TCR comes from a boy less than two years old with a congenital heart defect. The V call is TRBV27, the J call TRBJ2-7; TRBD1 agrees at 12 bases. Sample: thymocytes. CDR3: CASKGTGGEYEQYF. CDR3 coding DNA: TGTGCCAGCAAGGGGACAGGGGGCGAGTACGAGCAGTACTTC.